This T cell receptor (beta chain) was captured by sequencing in a study of cytomegalovirus exposure and HLA in healthy donors (dated by TCRdb to the late 2010s). In terms of the full investigation: The 550 to 750 repertoires of the first cohort and the roughly 110 validation repertoires were produced on the same platform, according to a later analysis. Besides the first cohort of roughly 640 subjects, a separate validation cohort made up of 120 different subjects was used. The aim of the study was to test whether cataloging public T cell receptors could identify signatures of past pathogen exposure. To predict cytomegalovirus infection status, the study combined high-throughput TCR immunosequencing, statistical association of individual TCRs with disease status, and machine learning. The research as a whole found: A later analysis lacked HLA typing for the validation cohort, so it scored co-occurrence in that cohort across all 120 repertoires. The study listed 150 to 200 TCR beta chains as associated with cytomegalovirus. A later analysis found that TCRs clustered in the first cohort also tended to co-occur in the roughly 120 validation repertoires, with roughly 95% of cluster scores above 0. Most TCR sequences were seen in very few donors, while some public TCRs were found in many individuals. Cytomegalovirus status was reported to be diagnosed by the classifier with high specificity and sensitivity in both the original and validation cohorts. It was suggested by the authors that the approach could potentially be generalized to other disease states and immunological phenotypes. A few of the identified cytomegalovirus-associated TCR beta chains were confirmed in vitro to be specific for cytomegalovirus antigens.

The donors belonged to the validation cohort of over a hundred subjects, which was separate from the roughly 680-subject first cohort. Concerning this clone itself: Its specific antigen is unknown. No base qualities exist here, and no much larger clone lies one base off it.

The library was produced with the immunoSEQ multiplex PCR assay. As for the original processing: To diagnose cytomegalovirus status from the catalog of TCR beta chain sequences, a statistical classification framework was built. In TCRdb, the immuneACCESS table is reduced to in-frame sequences with V and J assigned. These tables do not hold every clone; where another copy was compared, an unresolved V gene accounts for under half, and the others remain unexplained. For V, J and clone size, that table is used; D and trimming come from the DNA. The sample table shows tens of thousands of clones, and approximately 97% are seen once. The leading ten clones occupy roughly 2.3% of the sample. The CDR3 runs 14 residues from the cysteine to the phenylalanine. Just CDR3 DNA is preserved here, 42 bases in frame from base 1. V is cut by 4 bases and J by 0 bases, and the space between the germline ends is 7 bases. CDR1 and CDR2 (SNHLY, FYNNEI) derive from the germline V gene.

The chain links TRBV2 with TRBJ2-1; the D region possibly corresponds to TRBD2 (6 bases align). This TCR was recovered from a man younger than 35 in good health and CMV-seronegative. Sample: PBMCs. The sequence in DNA is TGTGCCAGCAGTGTCGGGAGCTCCTACAATGAGCAGTTCTTC. Translation gives CASSVGSSYNEQFF.